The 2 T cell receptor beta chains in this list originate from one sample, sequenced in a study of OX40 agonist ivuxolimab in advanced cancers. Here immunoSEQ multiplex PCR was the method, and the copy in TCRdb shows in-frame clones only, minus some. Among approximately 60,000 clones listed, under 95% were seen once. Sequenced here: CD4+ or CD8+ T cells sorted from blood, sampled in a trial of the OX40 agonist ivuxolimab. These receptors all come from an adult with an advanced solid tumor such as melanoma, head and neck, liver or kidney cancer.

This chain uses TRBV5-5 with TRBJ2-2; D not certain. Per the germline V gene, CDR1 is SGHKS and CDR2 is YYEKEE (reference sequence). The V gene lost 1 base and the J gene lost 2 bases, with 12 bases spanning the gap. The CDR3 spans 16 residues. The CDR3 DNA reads TGTGCCAGCAGCTTGTTTCCCCAGGCTAACACCGGGGAGCTGTTTTTT. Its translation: CASSLFPQANTGELFF.

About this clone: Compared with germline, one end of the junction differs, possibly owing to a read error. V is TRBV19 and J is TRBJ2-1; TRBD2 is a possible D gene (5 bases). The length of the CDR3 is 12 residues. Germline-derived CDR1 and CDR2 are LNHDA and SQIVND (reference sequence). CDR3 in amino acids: CASSIDYDEQFF. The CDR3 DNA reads TGTGCCAGTAGTATTGACTACGATGAGCAGTTCTTC.